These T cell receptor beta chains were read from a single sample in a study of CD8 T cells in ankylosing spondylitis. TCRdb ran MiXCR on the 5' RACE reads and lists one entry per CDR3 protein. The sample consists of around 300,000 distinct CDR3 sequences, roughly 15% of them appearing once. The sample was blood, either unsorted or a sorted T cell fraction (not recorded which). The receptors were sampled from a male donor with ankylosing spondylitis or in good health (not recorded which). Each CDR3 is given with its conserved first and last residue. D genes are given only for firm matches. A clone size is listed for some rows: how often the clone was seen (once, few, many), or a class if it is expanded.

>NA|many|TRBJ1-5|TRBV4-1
CASSHLYGSNQPQHF
TGCGCCAGCAGCCATTTGTACGGAAGCAATCAGCCCCAGCATTTT
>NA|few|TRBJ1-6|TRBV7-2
CASRSTVGHDSPLHF
TGTGCCAGCAGGTCGACGGTGGGTCATGATTCACCCCTCCACTTT
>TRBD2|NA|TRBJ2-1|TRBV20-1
CSFLPGLAGRNEQFF
TGCAGTTTCCTTCCGGGACTAGCGGGAAGAAATGAGCAGTTCTTC
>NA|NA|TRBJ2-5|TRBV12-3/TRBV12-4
CASRIWRGSPTTQYF
TGTGCCAGCCGCATCTGGCGGGGCTCCCCGACGACCCAGTACTTC
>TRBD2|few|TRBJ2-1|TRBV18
CASSPGGLATKTKQFF
TGTGCCAGCTCACCGGGGGGACTAGCTACCAAGACCAAGCAGTTCTTC
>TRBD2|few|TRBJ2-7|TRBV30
CAWSWTSGTYEQYF
TGTGCCTGGAGCTGGACTAGCGGGACCTACGAGCAGTACTTC
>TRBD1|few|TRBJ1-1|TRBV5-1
CASNPGGMNTEAFF
TGCGCCAGTAACCCAGGGGGCATGAACACTGAAGCTTTCTTT
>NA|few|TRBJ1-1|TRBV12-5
CASGFIRGTEAFF
TGTGCTAGTGGTTTCATAAGGGGCACTGAAGCTTTCTTT
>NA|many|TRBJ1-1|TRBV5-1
CASSAGEPLTEAFF
TGCGCCAGCAGCGCAGGGGAGCCCCTCACTGAAGCTTTCTTT
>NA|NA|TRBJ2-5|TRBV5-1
CASSLGQNQETQYF
TGCGCCAGCAGCTTGGGACAGAATCAAGAGACCCAGTACTTC
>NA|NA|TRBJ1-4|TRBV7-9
CASSPFNEKLFF
TGTGCCAGCAGCCCCTTTAATGAAAAACTGTTTTTT
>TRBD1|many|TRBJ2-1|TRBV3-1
CASSQSGGTGAIHEQFF
TGTGCCAGCAGCCAAAGCGGAGGAACAGGGGCAATTCATGAGCAGTTCTTC
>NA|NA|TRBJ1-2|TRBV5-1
CASSSDGYGYTF
TGCGCCAGCAGCTCGGACGGCTATGGCTACACCTTC
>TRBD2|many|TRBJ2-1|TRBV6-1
CASNTGLAGVYEQFF
TGTGCCAGCAACACAGGACTAGCGGGAGTTTATGAGCAGTTCTTC